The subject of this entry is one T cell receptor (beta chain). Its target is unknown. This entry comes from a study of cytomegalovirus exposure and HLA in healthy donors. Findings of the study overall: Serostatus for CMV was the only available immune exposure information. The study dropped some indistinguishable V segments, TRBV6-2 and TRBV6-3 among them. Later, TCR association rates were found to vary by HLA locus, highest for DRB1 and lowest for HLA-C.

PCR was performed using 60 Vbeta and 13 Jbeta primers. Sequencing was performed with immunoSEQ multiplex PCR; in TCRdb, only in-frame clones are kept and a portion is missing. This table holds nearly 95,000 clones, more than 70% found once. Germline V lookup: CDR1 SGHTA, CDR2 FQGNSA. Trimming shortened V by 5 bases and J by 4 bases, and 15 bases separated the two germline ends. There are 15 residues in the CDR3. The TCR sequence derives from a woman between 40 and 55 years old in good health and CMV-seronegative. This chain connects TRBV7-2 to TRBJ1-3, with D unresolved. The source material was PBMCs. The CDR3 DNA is TGTGCCAGCAGCCCGCCACCAGGCTCCGGAAACACCATATATTTT. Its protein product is CASSPPPGSGNTIYF.